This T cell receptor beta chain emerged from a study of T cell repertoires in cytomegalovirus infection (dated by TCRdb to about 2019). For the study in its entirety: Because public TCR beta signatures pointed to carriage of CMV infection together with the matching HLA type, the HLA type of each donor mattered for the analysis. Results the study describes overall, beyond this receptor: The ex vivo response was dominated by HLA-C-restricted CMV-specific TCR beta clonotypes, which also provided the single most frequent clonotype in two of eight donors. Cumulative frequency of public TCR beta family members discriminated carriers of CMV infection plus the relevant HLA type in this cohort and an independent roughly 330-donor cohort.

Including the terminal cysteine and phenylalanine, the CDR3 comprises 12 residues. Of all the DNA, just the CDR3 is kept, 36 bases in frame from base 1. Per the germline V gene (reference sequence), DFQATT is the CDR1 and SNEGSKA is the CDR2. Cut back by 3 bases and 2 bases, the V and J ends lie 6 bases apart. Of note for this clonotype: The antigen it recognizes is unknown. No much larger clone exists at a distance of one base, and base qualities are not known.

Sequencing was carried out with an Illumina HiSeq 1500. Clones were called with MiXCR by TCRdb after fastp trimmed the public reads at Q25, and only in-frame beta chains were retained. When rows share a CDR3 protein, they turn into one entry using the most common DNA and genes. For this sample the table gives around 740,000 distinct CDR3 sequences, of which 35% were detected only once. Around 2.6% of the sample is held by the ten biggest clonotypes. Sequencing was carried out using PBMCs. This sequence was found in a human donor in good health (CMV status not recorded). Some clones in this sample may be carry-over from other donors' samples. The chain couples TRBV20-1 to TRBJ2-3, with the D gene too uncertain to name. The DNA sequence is TGCAGTGCTAGGAAGGACACAGATACGCAGTATTTT. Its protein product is CSARKDTDTQYF.